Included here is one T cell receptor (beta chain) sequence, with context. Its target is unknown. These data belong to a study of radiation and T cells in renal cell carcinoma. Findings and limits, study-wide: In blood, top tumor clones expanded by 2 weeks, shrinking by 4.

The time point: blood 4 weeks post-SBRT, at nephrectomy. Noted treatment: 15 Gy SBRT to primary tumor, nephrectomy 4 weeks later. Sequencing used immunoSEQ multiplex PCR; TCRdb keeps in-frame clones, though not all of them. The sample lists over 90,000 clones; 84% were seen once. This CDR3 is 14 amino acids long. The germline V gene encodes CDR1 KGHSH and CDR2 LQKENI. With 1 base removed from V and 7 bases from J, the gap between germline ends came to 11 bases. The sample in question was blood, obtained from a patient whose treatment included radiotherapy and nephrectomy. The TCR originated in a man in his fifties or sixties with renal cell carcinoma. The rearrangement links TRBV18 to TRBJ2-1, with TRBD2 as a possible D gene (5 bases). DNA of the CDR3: TGTGCCAGCTCACCACTCCACACTAGTAATGAGCAGTTCTTC. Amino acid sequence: CASSPLHTSNEQFF.